This TCR beta chain emerged from a study of identical twins. Each donor (without exception) was a healthy Caucasian. This clonotype was detected ten times or more. No antigen is known for it. Study outcomes and limitations: Researchers reported weaker excess twin sharing in beta out-of-frame sequences. Conclusions leaned on cross-sectional statistical analysis and did not track the same donors over time.

Template switching (which added a universal primer site) was used, and cDNA carried unique molecular identifiers. TCRdb passed the 5' RACE reads through MiXCR, listing each CDR3 protein once. The sample lists around 370,000 distinct CDR3 sequences; around 9.7% were seen once. This CDR3 region has 15 residues. The J segment lost 2 bases and the V segment lost 0 bases, leaving 3 bases of the junction unmatched. Germline loops: CDR1 LGHDT, CDR2 YNNKEL (reference sequence). The rearrangement links TRBV3-1 to TRBJ2-5, with 7 bases aligning to TRBD1. The receptor was derived from a woman aged 45-59 years in good health. The sample taken for sequencing was naive T cells sorted from blood. The CDR3 nucleotides are TGTGCCAGCAGCCAAGACCCGGGACAGCAAGAGACCCAGTACTTC. Translating it yields CASSQDPGQQETQYF.